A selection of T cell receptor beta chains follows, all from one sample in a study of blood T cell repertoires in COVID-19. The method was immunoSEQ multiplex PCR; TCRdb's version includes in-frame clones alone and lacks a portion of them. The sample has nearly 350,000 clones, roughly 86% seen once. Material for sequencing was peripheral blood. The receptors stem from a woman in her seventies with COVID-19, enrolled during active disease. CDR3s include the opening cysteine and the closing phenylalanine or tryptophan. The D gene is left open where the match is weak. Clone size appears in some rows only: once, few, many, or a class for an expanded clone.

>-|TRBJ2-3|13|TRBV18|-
TGTGCCAGCTCACCTCCTAGCACAGATACGCAGTATTTT
CASSPPSTDTQYF
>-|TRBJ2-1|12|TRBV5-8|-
TGTGCCAGCAGCTTGCAAGCGCCATTAGAGTTCTTC
CASSLQAPLEFF
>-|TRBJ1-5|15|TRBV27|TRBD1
TGTGCCAGCAGTCCAGAGACAGGGAGCAATCAGCCCCAGCATTTT
CASSPETGSNQPQHF
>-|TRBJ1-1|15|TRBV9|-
TGTGCCAGCAGCGTAGTACAGGACCCCAACACTGAAGCTTTCTTT
CASSVVQDPNTEAFF
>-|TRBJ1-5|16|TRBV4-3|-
TGCGCCAGCAGCCAAGGCCAGACTTGGGGCAATCAGCCCCAGCATTTT
CASSQGQTWGNQPQHF
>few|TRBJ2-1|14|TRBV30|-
TGTGCCTGGAGTAGGGGGACCCCGGGGCCCGAGCAGTTCTTC
CAWSRGTPGPEQFF
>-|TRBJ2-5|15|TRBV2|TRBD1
TGTGCCAGCAAAGAGGGACAGGGGGCCGGCGAGACCCAGTACTTC
CASKEGQGAGETQYF
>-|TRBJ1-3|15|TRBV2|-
TGTGCCAGCAGTGATTGGGCAGGGGAGTCAGACACCATATATTTT
CASSDWAGESDTIYF
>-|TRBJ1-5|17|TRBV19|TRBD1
TGTGCCAGTACCTCGCGGACAGGGTCCTATAGCAATCAGCCCCAGCATTTT
CASTSRTGSYSNQPQHF
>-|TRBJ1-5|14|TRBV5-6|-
TGTGCCAGCAGCTGGGGTAGGAGGAATCAGCCCCAGCATTTT
CASSWGRRNQPQHF
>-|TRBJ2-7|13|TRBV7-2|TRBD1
TGTGCCAGCAGCCCACGACAGGGGCACGAGCAGTACTTC
CASSPRQGHEQYF
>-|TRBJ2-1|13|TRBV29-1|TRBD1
TGCAGCGTTAGAGGGGGCGCCTACAATGAGCAGTTCTTC
CSVRGGAYNEQFF
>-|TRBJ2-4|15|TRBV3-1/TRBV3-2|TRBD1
TGTGCCAGCAGCCGCGGACAGGGGGTCAAAAACATTCAGTACTTC
CASSRGQGVKNIQYF
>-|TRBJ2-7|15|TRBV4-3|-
TGCGCCAGCAGCCAAGATAGGGCAGGGGTCCGGGAGCAGTACTTC
CASSQDRAGVREQYF
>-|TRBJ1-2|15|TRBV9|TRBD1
TGTGCCAGCAGCGTAGGAGGGGGCCCTCAACGGGGCTACACCTTC
CASSVGGGPQRGYTF
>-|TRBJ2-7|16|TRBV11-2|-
TGTGCCAGCAGATCTCACAGGGGGGGGCCTCCGTACGAGCAGTACTTC
CASRSHRGGPPYEQYF
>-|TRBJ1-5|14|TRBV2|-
TGTGCCAGCAGTGAGCAACGGAGCAATCAGCCCCAGCATTTT
CASSEQRSNQPQHF
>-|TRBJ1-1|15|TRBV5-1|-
TGCGCCAGCAGCTTGGTGGCAGGGGTAAACACTGAAGCTTTCTTT
CASSLVAGVNTEAFF
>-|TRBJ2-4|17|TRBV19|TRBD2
TGTGCCAGTAGTATCGGACTAGCGAGAGGGGCCAAAAACATTCAGTACTTC
CASSIGLARGAKNIQYF
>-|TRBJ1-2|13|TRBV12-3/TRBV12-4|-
TGTGCCAGCAGTTTAGCGCGAGGTTATGGCTACACCTTC
CASSLARGYGYTF
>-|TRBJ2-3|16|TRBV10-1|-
TGCGCCAGCAGTGAGCGCCGAGGCTCTAGCACAGATACGCAGTATTTT
CASSERRGSSTDTQYF
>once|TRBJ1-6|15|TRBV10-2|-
TGCGCCAGCAGTGAACAGGGCTCCTATAATTCACCCCTCCACTTT
CASSEQGSYNSPLHF
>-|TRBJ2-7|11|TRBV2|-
TGTGCCAGCAGTCCCGCGGTCGAGCAGTACTTC
CASSPAVEQYF
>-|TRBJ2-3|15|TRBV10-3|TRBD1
TGTGCCATCAGTGAGTTTGGGACAGGGGTGGATACGCAGTATTTT
CAISEFGTGVDTQYF
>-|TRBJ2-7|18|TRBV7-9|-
TGTGCCAGCAGCTTAGCGGGGGGGAACAGGGCTTACTCCTACGAGCAGTACTTC
CASSLAGGNRAYSYEQYF
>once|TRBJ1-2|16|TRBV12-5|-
TGTGCTAGTGGCCGGACCGGGGGGCGCACCCTTTATGGCTACACCTTC
CASGRTGGRTLYGYTF
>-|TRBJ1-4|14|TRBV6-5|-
TGTGCCAGCAGTCGGACAGAAGGGAGCGAAAAACTGTTTTTT
CASSRTEGSEKLFF
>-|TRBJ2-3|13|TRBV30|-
TGTGCCTGGAGGTGGGGGCTTTTAGATACGCAGTATTTT
CAWRWGLLDTQYF
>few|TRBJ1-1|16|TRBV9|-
TGTGCCAGCAGCGTAGCGCGTTCGGGGGGTCGAACTGAAGCTTTCTTT
CASSVARSGGRTEAFF
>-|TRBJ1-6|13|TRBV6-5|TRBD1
TGTGCCGTACAGGGGGCACCTGATTCACCCCTCCACTTT
CAVQGAPDSPLHF
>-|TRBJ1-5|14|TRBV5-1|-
TGCGCCAGCAGCTTGGAGCAGGGCAGTCAGCCCCAGCATTTT
CASSLEQGSQPQHF
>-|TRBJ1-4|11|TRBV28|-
TGTGCCAGCAGAGGGGTCGAAAAACTGTTTTTT
CASRGVEKLFF
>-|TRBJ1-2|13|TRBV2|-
TGTGCCAGCAGTTCTGACAGGATGGATAGCTACACCTTC
CASSSDRMDSYTF
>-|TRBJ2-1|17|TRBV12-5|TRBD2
TGTGCTAGTGGTTTGGTCGTAAGCGGGGGGGCTTTAAGTGAGCAGTTCTTC
CASGLVVSGGALSEQFF
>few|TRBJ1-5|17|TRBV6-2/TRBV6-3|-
TGTGCCAGCAGTTACTCGGGAGGGCTGGTTAGCAATCAGCCCCAGCATTTT
CASSYSGGLVSNQPQHF